These T cell receptor beta chains were read from a single sample in a study of blood T cell repertoires in COVID-19. Measured with immunoSEQ multiplex PCR; TCRdb has only the in-frame clones, and not every one. The sample lists some 400,000 clones; around 92% were seen once. Input material: PBMCs or T cells enriched from blood (not recorded which). The receptors originated from a young woman who had recovered from COVID-19. Each CDR3 is given with its conserved first and last residue. Each record gives: V gene, D gene, J gene, clone size, CDR3 DNA, CDR3 protein. A D gene is named only where the DNA matches it firmly. Clone size is given for some rows only: seen once, a few or many times, or a class if the clone is expanded.

V: TRBV9
D: NA
J: TRBJ2-2
size: NA
DNA: TGTGCCAGCAGCGCTGGGGTTTGGGGGAGGTACACCGGGGAGCTGTTTTTT
CDR3: CASSAGVWGRYTGELFF

V: TRBV20-1
D: NA
J: TRBJ1-6
size: NA
DNA: TGCAGTGCTAGGGTCTCGACACACCTCCACTTT
CDR3: CSARVSTHLHF

V: TRBV6-5
D: NA
J: TRBJ1-1
size: NA
DNA: TGTGCCAGCAGTTACGCAGGAGGAACTGAAGCTTTCTTT
CDR3: CASSYAGGTEAFF

V: TRBV6-5
D: TRBD1
J: TRBJ1-1
size: NA
DNA: TGTGCCAGCAGCACCCGGACAGGGGAGAACACTGAAGCTTTCTTT
CDR3: CASSTRTGENTEAFF

V: TRBV3-1/TRBV3-2
D: TRBD1
J: TRBJ1-2
size: NA
DNA: TGTGCCAGCAGCCAAGGCGTGGGACAGGGGGCTGCTAATGGCTACACCTTC
CDR3: CASSQGVGQGAANGYTF

V: TRBV6-1
D: NA
J: TRBJ1-2
size: NA
DNA: TGTGCCAGCAGTGATGGCCCCCGATCTGGCTACACCTTC
CDR3: CASSDGPRSGYTF

V: TRBV28
D: TRBD1
J: TRBJ1-1
size: NA
DNA: TGTGCCAGCAGTGGGACAGGGATGAACACTGAAGCTTTCTTT
CDR3: CASSGTGMNTEAFF

V: TRBV28
D: NA
J: TRBJ1-5
size: NA
DNA: TGTGCCAGCAGTCCCTCCACAGGGCTCGGGAATCAGCCCCAGCATTTT
CDR3: CASSPSTGLGNQPQHF

V: TRBV5-1
D: TRBD1
J: TRBJ2-1
size: NA
DNA: TGCGCCAGCAGCTCGGACACAGGGGCCTACAATGAGCAGTTCTTC
CDR3: CASSSDTGAYNEQFF

V: TRBV3-1/TRBV3-2
D: NA
J: TRBJ2-3
size: NA
DNA: TGTGCCAGCAGCGTATCTCCGGATACGCAGTATTTT
CDR3: CASSVSPDTQYF

V: TRBV4-3
D: NA
J: TRBJ1-4
size: NA
DNA: TGCGCCAGCAGCCAAGAAATAGTTCGGGGTGAAAAACTGTTTTTT
CDR3: CASSQEIVRGEKLFF

V: TRBV19
D: TRBD1
J: TRBJ2-7
size: once
DNA: TGTGCCAGTAGTGCAAGGACAGGGAACGAGCAGTACTTC
CDR3: CASSARTGNEQYF

V: TRBV24-1
D: NA
J: TRBJ2-5
size: few
DNA: TGTGCCACCAGTGATTCCCCCACAGTACTCAGCGAGACCCAGTACTTC
CDR3: CATSDSPTVLSETQYF

V: TRBV29-1
D: TRBD2
J: TRBJ2-1
size: NA
DNA: TGCAGCGCCCGCGGGGGGGGTCGATCGCGGGGAGGGGCTAGCTCCTACAATGAGCAGTTCTTC
CDR3: CSARGGGRSRGGASSYNEQFF

V: TRBV29-1
D: NA
J: TRBJ2-7
size: NA
DNA: TGCAGCGTCAAGGGGCAGTTCTCCTACGAGCAGTACTTC
CDR3: CSVKGQFSYEQYF

V: TRBV5-1
D: NA
J: TRBJ2-2
size: NA
DNA: TGCGCCAGCAGCTTGGGCGGTGGCCCCCCTCCCGGGGAGCTGTTTTTT
CDR3: CASSLGGGPPPGELFF

V: TRBV5-8
D: TRBD1
J: TRBJ1-4
size: NA
DNA: TGTGCCAGCAGCCGGGCAGGGGGTGAGGAAAAACTGTTTTTT
CDR3: CASSRAGGEEKLFF

V: TRBV7-9
D: NA
J: TRBJ1-5
size: NA
DNA: TGTGCCAGCAGCTTAGTTACAGGGAAAGCCTCTGGTATATATCAGCCCCAGCATTTT
CDR3: CASSLVTGKASGIYQPQHF

V: TRBV2
D: NA
J: TRBJ1-1
size: few
DNA: TGTGCCGGCAGGGCAGATCCACCCCCTACTGAAGCTTTCTTT
CDR3: CAGRADPPPTEAFF

V: TRBV7-3
D: TRBD1
J: TRBJ2-7
size: few
DNA: TGTGCCAGCAGCCCACAGGGGTCCAACGAGCAGTACTTC
CDR3: CASSPQGSNEQYF